These 14 T cell receptor beta chains were sequenced from one sample in a study of blood T cell repertoires in COVID-19. Profiled with immunoSEQ multiplex PCR; TCRdb holds only in-frame clones, not every one. The sample gives about 270,000 clones, approximately 90% of which show up once; around 2.8% is in the top ten. The specimen sequenced was PBMCs or T cells enriched from blood (not recorded which). These receptors were obtained from a man aged 40-49 years who had been exposed to COVID-19.

The chain recombines TRBV19 with TRBJ2-7; D perhaps matches TRBD1 (6 bases). Looked up from germline, CDR1 is LNHDA and CDR2 is SQIVND (reference sequence). The germline V and J ends were trimmed by 4 bases and 3 bases, with 10 bases remaining between them. This CDR3 spans 13 amino acids. CDR3 in amino acids: CASSNARGYEQYF. The CDR3 coding sequence is TGTGCCAGTAGTAATGCCAGGGGCTACGAGCAGTACTTC. The variable domain in full, completed from reference TRBV19 and TRBJ2-7, reads DGGITQSPKYLFRKEGQNVTLSCEQNLNHDAMYWYRQDPGQGLRLIYYSQIVNDFQKGDIAEGYSVSREKKESFPLTVTSAQKNPTAFYLCASSNARGYEQYFGPGTRLTVT.

CDR3 amino acids: CASSEDSNQETQYF. The CDR3 DNA follows: TGTGCCAGCAGCGAGGACTCCAACCAAGAGACCCAGTACTTC. The genes are TRBV9 and TRBJ2-5; D possibly corresponds to TRBD2 (5 bases). Germline CDR1 is SGDLS and CDR2 is YYNGEE. The V gene lost 3 bases and the J gene lost 0 bases, with 9 bases spanning the gap. The CDR3 sequence is 14 residues long.

The chain recombines TRBV9 with TRBJ2-2; TRBD2 matches at 12 bases. This CDR3 contains 19 residues. Germline V gene sequence: CDR1 SGDLS, CDR2 YYNGEE. With V trimmed by 2 bases and J by 5 bases, 13 bases remained unmatched. The CDR3 DNA follows: TGTGCCAGCAGCGTTCTGGGTTTGACTAGCGGGAGTATTACCGGGGAGCTGTTTTTT. Protein: CASSVLGLTSGSITGELFF. Full variable domain (missing parts from reference TRBV9 and TRBJ2-2): DSGVTQTPKHLITATGQRVTLRCSPRSGDLSVYWYQQSLDQGLQFLIQYYNGEERAKGNILERFSAQQFPDLHSELNLSSLELGDSALYFCASSVLGLTSGSITGELFFGEGSRLTVL.

This rearrangement joins TRBV13 to TRBJ2-3; 16 bases line up with TRBD2. Germline V gene data show CDR1 as PRHDT and CDR2 as FYEKMQ (reference sequence). V lost 5 bases to trimming and J lost 4 bases; unmatched junction nucleotides: 9. The CDR3 has 18 amino acids. CDR3 sequence reads: CASSHLGLAGGPADTQYF. In DNA form, the CDR3 reads TGTGCCAGCAGCCACTTGGGACTAGCGGGAGGGCCCGCAGATACGCAGTATTTT.

The chain has TRBV11-3 and TRBJ2-7; tentatively, D is TRBD2 (5 bases). CDR3 length: 14 residues. Germline V lookup: CDR1 SGHNT, CDR2 YENEEA. The V end was cut by 6 bases, the J end by 3 bases, with 15 bases between. The CDR3 DNA reads as TGTGCCAGCAGTATGGCCCACGGGGTCTACGAGCAGTACTTC. Translating gives CASSMAHGVYEQYF.

CDR3 residues: CASSSKRTEAFF. DNA for the CDR3: TGTGCCAGCAGCTCTAAGAGAACTGAAGCTTTCTTT. The genes are TRBV3-1 (or the pseudogene TRBV3-2) and TRBJ1-1; no clear D gene. This CDR3 is built from 12 residues. The germline gives CDR1 LGHDT, CDR2 YNNKEL (reference sequence). Trimming left V 5 bases short and J 5 bases short, with 9 bases between.

The CDR3 DNA sequence: TGCGCCAGCAGCCAAGATCCGAACTCTTCCTACGAGCAGTACTTC. Its protein is CASSQDPNSSYEQYF. The chain is built from TRBV4-1 and TRBJ2-7; D unresolved. CDR1 MGHRA and CDR2 YSYEKL come from the germline V gene. This CDR3 has 15 residues. Trimming took off 0 bases at V and 1 base at J, with 10 bases between the two ends.

This clone was seen only once. This rearrangement joins TRBV7-9 to TRBJ2-7; 10 bases are shared with TRBD2. V lost 5 bases and J lost 5; bases outside the gene matches: 9. Germline loops: CDR1 SEHNR, CDR2 FQNEAQ (reference sequence). CDR3 size: 15 residues. CDR3 coding DNA: TGTGCCAGCAGCCGGATCCTAGCGGGAGATAACGAGCAGTACTTC. Its translation is CASSRILAGDNEQYF. The whole variable domain, filled in from reference TRBV7-9 and TRBJ2-7, reads DTGVSQNPRHKITKRGQNVTFRCDPISEHNRLYWYRQTLGQGPEFLTYFQNEAQLEKSRLLSDRFSAERPKGSFSTLEIQRTEQGDSAMYLCASSRILAGDNEQYFGPGTRLTVT.

This chain joins TRBV6-2 or TRBV6-3 and TRBJ2-1, with 10 bases matching TRBD1. The V gene's germline CDR1 is MNHEY and CDR2 SVGEGT. Unmatched junction bases numbered 6, after V lost 2 bases and J lost 8 bases. The CDR3 is 15 residues long. This CDR3 reads CASSYDRGLKYEQFF. For the CDR3, the DNA is TGTGCCAGCAGTTACGACAGGGGGCTTAAGTATGAGCAGTTCTTC.

This sequence joins TRBV3-1 (or the pseudogene TRBV3-2) and TRBJ1-1; D possibly corresponds to TRBD1 (6 bases). CDR3 size: 16 residues. Germline V gene data show CDR1 as LGHDT and CDR2 as YNNKEL (reference sequence). Trimming took off 11 bases at V and 1 base at J, with 23 bases between the two ends. CDR3 residues: CASGEADGGANTEAFF. The CDR3 bases are TGTGCCTCGGGAGAGGCCGATGGGGGGGCGAACACTGAAGCTTTCTTT.

This chain joins TRBV5-6 and TRBJ1-4; 9 nucleotides line up with TRBD1. Germline V CDR1 and CDR2: SGHDT, YYEEEE. The V and J ends lost 4 bases and 6 bases, in that order; junction bases with no gene match: 7. The CDR3 loop spans 15 amino acids. CDR3 loop: CASSPGQGADEKLFF. The CDR3 DNA follows: TGTGCCAGCAGCCCGGGACAGGGAGCAGATGAAAAACTGTTTTTT.

The chain is built from TRBV9 and TRBJ2-2; tentative D call: TRBD2 (6 bases). Germline CDR1 is SGDLS and CDR2 is YYNGEE. Deletions cut 0 bases from V and 3 bases from J, with 12 bases between. The CDR3 contains 16 residues. The CDR3 sequence is CASSVGAREYTGELFF. CDR3 nucleotide sequence: TGTGCCAGCAGCGTAGGGGCGCGGGAATACACCGGGGAGCTGTTTTTT.

The chain is built from TRBV28 and TRBJ2-2, with 7 nucleotides matching TRBD1. This CDR3 comprises 14 residues. With V trimmed by 5 bases and J by 6 bases, 6 bases remained unmatched. Germline CDR1 MDHEN, CDR2 SYDVKM. CDR3 nucleotide sequence: TGTGCCAGCAGTCCCGGACAGGTTTCCGGGGAGCTGTTTTTT. This gives the protein CASSPGQVSGELFF.

This rearrangement joins TRBV29-1 to TRBJ2-3; maybe TRBD2 (6 bases). The CDR3 has 12 residues. Trimming left V 5 bases short and J 10 bases short, with 16 bases between. Germline V gene lookup returns CDR1 SQVTM and CDR2 ANQGSEA. As DNA, the CDR3 is TGCAGCGTTAACCAGCGGGCGGGTGCGCAGTATTTT. Its translation: CSVNQRAGAQYF.